The 31 T cell receptor beta chains given below trace back to one sample, sequenced in a study of T cells in lung cancer brain metastases. Method: immunoSEQ multiplex PCR; TCRdb's copy keeps in-frame clones and lacks some. The sample lists about 2,400 clones, approximately 90% occurring once. The sample taken for sequencing was tumor tissue from a brain metastasis. The receptor source for this set is a man in his sixties or seventies with non-small cell lung cancer that had spread to the brain.

V gene TRBV19 combines with J gene TRBJ1-4; weak D call: TRBD1 (6 bases). CDR1 is LNHDA, CDR2 SQIVND, per germline (reference sequence). V lost 7 bases, J lost 7 bases, and 16 bases lay in between. The CDR3 consists of 14 residues. The CDR3 is CASNRNRASEKLFF. The CDR3 coding sequence is TGTGCCAGTAACCGAAACAGGGCTAGTGAAAAACTGTTTTTT.

The V and J genes are TRBV6-5 and TRBJ1-2; 7 nucleotides agree with TRBD1. The CDR3 covers 14 residues. Germline-derived CDR1 and CDR2 are MNHEY and SVGAGI. V was clipped by 2 bases and J by 7 bases; unmatched bases: 7. CDR3 bases: TGTGCCAGCAGTTACCGGGGGACAGTTGGTGGCTACACCTTC. Translating it yields CASSYRGTVGGYTF.

The chain joins TRBV19 to TRBJ1-5; 9 nucleotides match TRBD1. CDR1 and CDR2 from the germline V gene are LNHDA and SQIVND (reference sequence). The CDR3 totals 16 residues. The ends lost 7 bases at V and 3 bases at J; junction bases unmatched: 10. The CDR3 nucleotides read TGTGCCAGTAAGGGGGGATGGACAGGGGTCAATCAGCCCCAGCATTTT. Protein sequence: CASKGGWTGVNQPQHF.

This clone was counted a single time. Mismatch with germline at one junction end may stem from a read error. V usage is TRBV30 and J usage is TRBJ1-2; 9 bases are a match to TRBD1. Germline CDR1 GTSNPN, CDR2 SVGIG (reference sequence). The CDR3 extends over 14 amino acids. The CDR3 DNA sequence: TGTGCCTGGAGTCCTCCGGGACAGGGATATGGCTACACCTTT. This sequence encodes CAWSPPGQGYGYTF.

This chain joins TRBV30 and TRBJ2-1; tentative D call: TRBD2 (5 bases). Germline V gives CDR1 GTSNPN, CDR2 SVGIG (reference sequence). V lost 2 bases to trimming and J lost 5 bases, with 13 bases between them. The CDR3 runs 14 residues. For the CDR3, the DNA is TGTGCCTGGAGTAGAGAGGGTTGGGACAATGAGCAGTTCTTC. This codes for CAWSREGWDNEQFF.

The chain is built from TRBV19 and TRBJ2-2; the D gene could be TRBD1 or TRBD2 (5 bases each). Germline-derived CDR1 and CDR2 are LNHDA and SQIVND (reference sequence). The length of the CDR3 is 13 residues. Trimming took 6 bases from V and 4 from J, leaving 9 bases between them. The DNA of the CDR3 is TGTGCCAGTAGCGACGGGACCACCGGGGAGCTGTTTTTT. Translation: CASSDGTTGELFF. The full variable domain, rest sourced from reference TRBV19 and TRBJ2-2, is DGGITQSPKYLFRKEGQNVTLSCEQNLNHDAMYWYRQDPGQGLRLIYYSQIVNDFQKGDIAEGYSVSREKKESFPLTVTSAQKNPTAFYLCASSDGTTGELFFGEGSRLTVL.

This clone showed up just once. This chain connects TRBV7-9 to TRBJ2-1; 8 bases map to TRBD1. Per germline, CDR1 SEHNR and CDR2 FQNEAQ (reference sequence). The CDR3 is 14 amino acids. V was pared by 11 bases and J by 15 bases, with 21 bases of the junction left unmatched. CDR3 amino acids: CAGDEGTGRRSAFF. The CDR3 coding sequence is TGTGCCGGAGACGAGGGGACAGGACGGCGCTCCGCGTTCTTC.

In nucleotides, the CDR3 is TGTGCCACCGCGGACGGGTCCACAGATACGCAGTATTTT. Protein: CATADGSTDTQYF. The chain joins TRBV19 to TRBJ2-3; D is uncertain. CDR1 is LNHDA and CDR2 is SQIVND in the germline V gene (reference sequence). The V end lost 10 bases, the J end lost 2 bases, and 13 bases lay between the germline ends. The CDR3 has 13 residues.

This clone was seen once. The V gene is TRBV7-9, the J gene TRBJ2-7, with a possible D match to TRBD1 (6 bases). The germline V and J ends were trimmed by 3 bases and 7 bases, with 16 bases remaining between them. The CDR3 is 14 residues long. CDR1 is SEHNR and CDR2 is FQNEAQ in the germline V gene (reference sequence). CDR3 sequence reads: CASSFDEVRGEQYF. CDR3 nucleotide sequence: TGTGCCAGCAGCTTCGACGAAGTCAGGGGAGAGCAGTACTTC. The full variable domain, rest sourced from reference TRBV7-9 and TRBJ2-7, is DTGVSQNPRHKITKRGQNVTFRCDPISEHNRLYWYRQTLGQGPEFLTYFQNEAQLEKSRLLSDRFSAERPKGSFSTLEIQRTEQGDSAMYLCASSFDEVRGEQYFGPGTRLTVT.

Regarding this clone: The junction does not match germline at one end; this may be a read error. The gene calls are TRBV7-7 and TRBJ2-6; D perhaps matches TRBD1 (5 bases). The CDR3 runs 14 residues. The germline V gene encodes CDR1 SSHAT and CDR2 FNYEAQ (reference sequence). The CDR3, as DNA: TGTGCCAGCAGCCCCAGCTCTGGGGCCAACGTCCTGATTTTC. Its translation is CASSPSSGANVLIF.

The V gene is TRBV5-1, the J gene TRBJ2-3, with no clear D. CDR1 and CDR2 (germline): SGHRS, YFSETQ. V was pared by 1 base and J by 3 bases, with 15 bases between. The CDR3 is 16 amino acids. CDR3 in DNA: TGCGCCAGCAGCTTGCCCCCAGGAATGAAGACAGATACGCAGTATTTT. It specifies CASSLPPGMKTDTQYF.

The chain joins TRBV9 to TRBJ2-1; TRBD2 aligns across 10 bases. The CDR3 runs 15 residues. The V gene's germline CDR1 is SGDLS and CDR2 YYNGEE. V dropped 4 bases and J dropped 2; count of bases not matched to a gene: 3. This CDR3 is CASSRTSGPYNEQFF. In DNA form, the CDR3 reads TGTGCCAGCAGCCGGACTAGCGGTCCCTACAATGAGCAGTTCTTC.

This chain connects TRBV27 to TRBJ2-1; 13 nucleotides line up with TRBD2. Trimming took 6 bases from V and 8 from J; bases not matched to a gene: 1. The germline CDR1 and CDR2 sequences are MNHEY and SMNVEV (reference sequence). The CDR3 is 13 residues long. The DNA of the CDR3 is TGTGCCAGCAGGACTAGCGGGAGGTATGAGCAGTTCTTC. Translated, it gives CASRTSGRYEQFF.

The chain joins TRBV7-2 to TRBJ1-5, with 7 bases that match TRBD1. CDR3 length: 15 residues. The germline V gene encodes CDR1 SGHTA and CDR2 FQGNSA. The trim removed 0 bases at V and 7 bases at J, leaving 6 bases unmatched. The CDR3 is CASSLAPTGRQPQHF. The CDR3 coding sequence is TGTGCCAGCAGCTTAGCCCCGACAGGGAGACAGCCCCAGCATTTT.

This sequence joins TRBV7-9 and TRBJ2-1; D is uncertain. Germline assignment: CDR1 SEHNR and CDR2 FQNEAQ (reference sequence). The CDR3 extends over 15 amino acids. V lost 5 bases to trimming and J lost 0 bases, with 11 bases between them. The CDR3 coding sequence is TGTGCCAGCAGCCCAGACAAGTTCTCCTACAATGAGCAGTTCTTC. Translating it yields CASSPDKFSYNEQFF.

The chain couples TRBV4-1 to TRBJ2-7; D gene uncertain. Trimming pared 0 bases from V and 3 bases from J, leaving 9 bases between. Germline V lookup: CDR1 MGHRA, CDR2 YSYEKL. The CDR3 is made up of 14 amino acids. DNA for the CDR3: TGCGCCAGCAGCCAAGATAAGGGTATCTACGAGCAGTACTTC. It codes for CASSQDKGIYEQYF.

The chain couples TRBV5-4 to TRBJ1-5; tentatively, D is TRBD1 (6 bases). The germline V and J ends were trimmed by 2 bases and 4 bases, with 13 bases remaining between them. The germline gives CDR1 SGHNT, CDR2 YYREEE (reference sequence). The CDR3 runs 15 residues. The CDR3 protein is CASSLQGQINQPQHF. The CDR3 DNA reads as TGTGCCAGCAGCTTACAAGGACAGATAAATCAGCCCCAGCATTTT.

As concerns this clone: A read error may account for a junction end that differs from germline. For the CDR3, the DNA is TGCAGTGCTAGGCAGGTCGGACAGGCCTCTTTC. This encodes CSARQVGQASF. The V gene is TRBV20-1, the J gene TRBJ1-2, with 7 bases that match TRBD1. The CDR3 extends over 11 amino acids. Germline lookup yields CDR1 DFQATT and CDR2 SNEGSKA (reference sequence).

The chain joins TRBV7-9 to TRBJ2-7, with a tentative D call TRBD1 (6 bases). Per germline, CDR1 SEHNR and CDR2 FQNEAQ (reference sequence). This CDR3 contains 13 residues. V lost 5 bases and J lost 10, with 18 bases in between. In DNA, the CDR3 is TGTGCCAGCAGCACCTCCGGGACAACCGAACAGTACTTC. This gives the protein CASSTSGTTEQYF. Complete variable domain (other parts from reference TRBV7-9 and TRBJ2-7): DTGVSQNPRHKITKRGQNVTFRCDPISEHNRLYWYRQTLGQGPEFLTYFQNEAQLEKSRLLSDRFSAERPKGSFSTLEIQRTEQGDSAMYLCASSTSGTTEQYFGPGTRLTVT.

The CDR3 DNA reads TGTGCCAGCAGCCTATCCCATCGGAACACTGAAGCTTTCTTT. It codes for CASSLSHRNTEAFF. The chain combines TRBV9 with TRBJ1-1, with D unclear. The germline V and J ends were trimmed by 4 bases and 1 base, with 11 bases remaining between them. CDR1 SGDLS and CDR2 YYNGEE come from the germline V gene. The CDR3 runs to 14 residues.

V and J are TRBV27 and TRBJ1-6; 9 bases map to TRBD1. The CDR3 contains 14 residues. In germline, CDR1 is MNHEY, CDR2 SMNVEV (reference sequence). V lost 5 bases and J lost 10; bases outside the gene matches: 6. CDR3 DNA sequence: TGTGCCAGCAGTCCCCGGGACAGGGTCTCACCCCTCCACTTT. Residues: CASSPRDRVSPLHF.

The V gene is TRBV6-1, the J gene TRBJ1-4; the D gene is possibly TRBD1 (6 bases). The germline V gene has CDR1 MNHNS and CDR2 SASEGT. The CDR3 has 14 residues. Trimming removed 4 bases at V and 4 bases at J, with 10 bases between. The CDR3 DNA is TGTGCCAGCAGTGGGGGGGGCTTTAATGAAAAACTGTTTTTT. As protein: CASSGGGFNEKLFF.

The chain joins TRBV5-1 to TRBJ2-5; D remains unclear. Trimming cost V 1 base and J 3 bases, with 10 bases left between them. Germline loops: CDR1 SGHRS, CDR2 YFSETQ. This CDR3 is 14 amino acids long. The CDR3 reads CASSLIRLEETQYF. The CDR3 nucleotides read TGCGCCAGCAGCTTGATTCGCTTAGAAGAGACCCAGTACTTC.

The chain combines TRBV9 with TRBJ1-2; no firm D call. The CDR3 sequence is 13 residues long. Germline CDR1 SGDLS, CDR2 YYNGEE. The V end lost 4 bases, the J end lost 2 bases, and 9 bases lay between the germline ends. CDR3 DNA: TGTGCCAGCAGCAACACCGACAACTATGGCTACACCTTC. Amino acid sequence: CASSNTDNYGYTF.

About this clone itself: An end of the junction does not agree with germline; a read error may underlie this. This rearrangement joins TRBV7-7 to TRBJ1-4; 9 nucleotides align to TRBD1. CDR3 length: 17 amino acids. The germline gives CDR1 SSHAT, CDR2 FNYEAQ (reference sequence). CDR3 sequence: CASSSPGQGPTNEKLFF. CDR3 bases: TGTGCTAGCAGCTCCCCGGGACAGGGCCCAACTAATGAAAAACTGTTTTTT.

This clone was seen once. This chain joins TRBV19 and TRBJ1-3; D perhaps matches TRBD1 (5 bases). CDR3 length: 14 amino acids. V was pared by 7 bases and J by 0 bases, with 10 bases between. Germline V gene data show CDR1 as LNHDA and CDR2 as SQIVND (reference sequence). For the CDR3, the DNA is TGTGCCAGTACCGACAGTTCCTCTGGAAACACCATATATTTT. Translated: CASTDSSSGNTIYF.

The J gene is TRBJ2-3, the V gene TRBV10-3; no clear D gene. This CDR3 spans 16 amino acids. Germline CDR1 reads ENHRY; CDR2 reads SYGVKD. V lost 3 bases and J lost 4, with 17 bases in between. CDR3 nucleotide sequence: TGTGCCATCAGTGAAACTACGGAACGCCGACCAGATACGCAGTATTTT. Protein product: CAISETTERRPDTQYF.

The chain joins TRBV4-1 to TRBJ2-3; 7 nucleotides agree with TRBD1. The CDR3 extends over 13 amino acids. Germline CDR1 MGHRA, CDR2 YSYEKL. The junction had 3 bases not matched to a gene; V was cut back by 4 bases and J by 5 bases. CDR3 loop: CASSRTGEDTQYF. In DNA, the CDR3 is TGCGCCAGCAGCCGCACAGGGGAAGATACGCAGTATTTT.

The sample holds one count of this clone. V is TRBV2 and J is TRBJ2-1; D not resolved. This CDR3 spans 11 amino acids. Germline V gene data show CDR1 as SNHLY and CDR2 as FYNNEI. The V gene lost 5 bases and the J gene lost 5 bases, with 4 bases spanning the gap. The chain's CDR3 is CASSTDNEQFF. As DNA, the CDR3 is TGTGCCAGCAGTACGGACAATGAGCAGTTCTTC.

J is TRBJ2-7 and V is TRBV2, with a possible D match to TRBD2 (5 bases). Trimming took off 6 bases at V and 3 bases at J, with 9 bases between the two ends. CDR3 length: 12 amino acids. The V gene's germline CDR1 is SNHLY and CDR2 FYNNEI. The CDR3 nucleotides read TGTGCCAGCAGCACAACTAGCTACGAGCAGTACTTC. It codes for CASSTTSYEQYF.

The rearrangement joins TRBV2 to TRBJ2-7; 10 nucleotides line up with TRBD1. CDR1 and CDR2 from the germline V gene are SNHLY and FYNNEI. Trimming cost V 9 bases and J 2 bases; bases outside gene matches: 7. The CDR3 contains 14 residues. The CDR3 spells CASQPGQGTYEQYF. The CDR3 DNA sequence: TGTGCCAGTCAACCGGGACAGGGGACCTACGAGCAGTACTTC.